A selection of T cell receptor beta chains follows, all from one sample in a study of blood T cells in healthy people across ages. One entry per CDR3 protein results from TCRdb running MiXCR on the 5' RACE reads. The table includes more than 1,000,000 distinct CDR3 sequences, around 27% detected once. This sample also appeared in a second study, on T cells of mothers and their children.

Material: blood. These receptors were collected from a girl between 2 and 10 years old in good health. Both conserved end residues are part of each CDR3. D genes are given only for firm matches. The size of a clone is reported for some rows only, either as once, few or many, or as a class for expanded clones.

cdr3_aa: CSARLGHYGYTF; cdr3_nt: TGCAGTGCTAGATTGGGTCATTATGGCTACACCTTC; v_call: TRBV20-1; d_call: .; clone_size: few; j_call: TRBJ1-2
cdr3_aa: CASSLTGQGDYGYTF; cdr3_nt: TGTGCCAGCAGCTTAACGGGACAGGGTGACTATGGCTACACCTTC; v_call: TRBV7-2; d_call: TRBD1; clone_size: few; j_call: TRBJ1-2
cdr3_aa: CSVWTRPLETQYF; cdr3_nt: TGCAGCGTGTGGACTCGACCGTTGGAGACCCAGTACTTC; v_call: TRBV29-1; d_call: .; clone_size: .; j_call: TRBJ2-5
cdr3_aa: CASSISSYNEKLFF; cdr3_nt: TGTGCCAGTAGTATCAGCAGTTATAATGAAAAACTGTTTTTT; v_call: TRBV19; d_call: .; clone_size: few; j_call: TRBJ1-4
cdr3_aa: CASGDKLSYNEQFF; cdr3_nt: TGTGCCAGCGGAGACAAACTCTCCTACAATGAGCAGTTCTTC; v_call: TRBV2; d_call: .; clone_size: .; j_call: TRBJ2-1
cdr3_aa: CASSPDQTAKNIQYF; cdr3_nt: TGTGCCAGCAGTCCGGACCAAACAGCCAAAAACATTCAGTACTTC; v_call: TRBV12-3/TRBV12-4; d_call: .; clone_size: .; j_call: TRBJ2-4
cdr3_aa: CASSSSRGGPDTQYF; cdr3_nt: TGTGCTAGCAGCTCGTCTCGGGGGGGCCCAGATACGCAGTATTTT; v_call: TRBV7-7; d_call: TRBD2; clone_size: .; j_call: TRBJ2-3
cdr3_aa: CASRNTGGVYEQYF; cdr3_nt: TGCGCCAGCAGGAATACAGGGGGCGTCTACGAGCAGTACTTC; v_call: TRBV5-1; d_call: TRBD1; clone_size: .; j_call: TRBJ2-7
cdr3_aa: CASSEARYTDTQYF; cdr3_nt: TGTGCCAGCAGTGAAGCGCGGTACACAGATACGCAGTATTTT; v_call: TRBV2; d_call: .; clone_size: .; j_call: TRBJ2-3
cdr3_aa: CASSPDQRDIRRNF; cdr3_nt: TGCGCCAGCAGCCCAGACCAGAGGGATATTAGGAGGAACTTC; v_call: TRBV4-1; d_call: .; clone_size: .; j_call: TRBJ2-5
cdr3_aa: CASSQAPSSGANVLTF; cdr3_nt: TGTGCCAGCAGCCAAGCTCCTTCCTCTGGGGCCAACGTCCTGACTTTC; v_call: TRBV4-2; d_call: .; clone_size: few; j_call: TRBJ2-6
cdr3_aa: CASSQQAGVGAYEQYF; cdr3_nt: TGTGCCAGCAGCCAGCAAGCGGGAGTAGGGGCCTACGAGCAGTACTTC; v_call: TRBV7-9; d_call: TRBD2; clone_size: once; j_call: TRBJ2-7
cdr3_aa: CAGSPEYF; cdr3_nt: TGTGCCGGCAGCCCTGAGTACTTC; v_call: TRBV7-9; d_call: .; clone_size: .; j_call: TRBJ2-5
cdr3_aa: CASSETGTQETQYF; cdr3_nt: TGTGCCAGCAGCGAAACCGGGACACAAGAGACCCAGTACTTC; v_call: TRBV6-5; d_call: .; clone_size: .; j_call: TRBJ2-5
cdr3_aa: CASSREYYEQYF; cdr3_nt: TGTGCCAGCAGTCGAGAATACTACGAGCAGTACTTC; v_call: TRBV12-3/TRBV12-4; d_call: .; clone_size: .; j_call: TRBJ2-7
cdr3_aa: CASSLAPTSGRFSEQYF; cdr3_nt: TGTGCCAGCAGCTTAGCCCCGACTAGCGGGAGATTCAGCGAGCAGTACTTC; v_call: TRBV7-6; d_call: TRBD2; clone_size: .; j_call: TRBJ2-7
cdr3_aa: CASSLRDTEKLFF; cdr3_nt: TGTGCCAGCTCCCTAAGGGACACTGAAAAACTGTTTTTT; v_call: TRBV12-3/TRBV12-4; d_call: .; clone_size: .; j_call: TRBJ1-4
cdr3_aa: CASSFGASTWDTQYF; cdr3_nt: TGTGCCAGCAGCTTTGGCGCTAGCACATGGGATACGCAGTATTTT; v_call: TRBV11-3; d_call: .; clone_size: .; j_call: TRBJ2-3
cdr3_aa: CASSPPSDRQETQYF; cdr3_nt: TGTGCCAGCAGCCCCCCTAGCGATCGGCAAGAGACCCAGTACTTC; v_call: TRBV12-3/TRBV12-4; d_call: .; clone_size: few; j_call: TRBJ2-5
cdr3_aa: CASSILGWEYEQYF; cdr3_nt: TGTGCCAGCTCAATCCTGGGGTGGGAGTACGAGCAGTACTTC; v_call: TRBV12-3/TRBV12-4; d_call: .; clone_size: .; j_call: TRBJ2-7
cdr3_aa: CASSSWGWGTDTQYF; cdr3_nt: TGTGCCAGTAGTTCGTGGGGCTGGGGCACAGATACGCAGTATTTT; v_call: TRBV19; d_call: .; clone_size: .; j_call: TRBJ2-3
cdr3_aa: CASRPGGGRGETQYF; cdr3_nt: TGTGCCAGCAGGCCGGGTGGCGGGAGAGGAGAGACTCAGTACTTC; v_call: TRBV28; d_call: TRBD2; clone_size: .; j_call: TRBJ2-7
cdr3_aa: CASSLGGQLYGYTF; cdr3_nt: TGTGCCAGCAGCTTAGGTGGGCAGCTCTATGGCTACACCTTC; v_call: TRBV7-9; d_call: .; clone_size: .; j_call: TRBJ1-2
cdr3_aa: CASSDGGGLKGTGELFF; cdr3_nt: TGTGCCAGCAGTGACGGAGGCGGACTTAAAGGGACCGGGGAGCTGTTTTTT; v_call: TRBV2; d_call: .; clone_size: few; j_call: TRBJ2-2
cdr3_aa: CASSLFGGVDEQYF; cdr3_nt: TGCGCCAGCAGCTTGTTTGGGGGAGTGGACGAGCAGTACTTC; v_call: TRBV5-1; d_call: .; clone_size: few; j_call: TRBJ2-7
cdr3_aa: CASSLKLAEVSTDTQYF; cdr3_nt: TGCGCCAGCAGCTTGAAACTAGCGGAGGTTAGCACAGATACGCAGTATTTT; v_call: TRBV5-1; d_call: TRBD2; clone_size: .; j_call: TRBJ2-3
cdr3_aa: CASSQDHPQGFLNTEAFF; cdr3_nt: TGTGCCAGCAGCCAAGATCATCCCCAGGGCTTCTTGAACACTGAAGCTTTCTTT; v_call: TRBV3-1; d_call: .; clone_size: .; j_call: TRBJ1-1
cdr3_aa: CSVSRGLGYEQYF; cdr3_nt: TGCAGCGTGTCCCGGGGACTTGGCTACGAGCAGTACTTC; v_call: TRBV29-1; d_call: .; clone_size: .; j_call: TRBJ2-7
cdr3_aa: CASSSYRDQPQHF; cdr3_nt: TGTGCCAGCAGCTCCTACAGAGATCAGCCCCAGCATTTT; v_call: TRBV7-6; d_call: .; clone_size: many; j_call: TRBJ1-5
cdr3_aa: CASSQEWLGQANTEAFF; cdr3_nt: TGCGCCAGCAGCCAAGAGTGGCTGGGACAGGCCAACACTGAAGCTTTCTTT; v_call: TRBV4-3; d_call: TRBD1; clone_size: many; j_call: TRBJ1-1
cdr3_aa: CASSFSGNSYEQYF; cdr3_nt: TGTGCCAGCAGTTTTTCAGGGAACTCCTACGAGCAGTACTTC; v_call: TRBV27; d_call: .; clone_size: few; j_call: TRBJ2-7
cdr3_aa: CASGLGIRYEQYF; cdr3_nt: TGTGCTAGTGGTTTGGGAATTAGGTACGAGCAGTACTTC; v_call: TRBV12-5; d_call: .; clone_size: .; j_call: TRBJ2-7
cdr3_aa: CASDRDTEETQYF; cdr3_nt: TGTGCTAGTGATCGGGACACCGAGGAGACCCAGTACTTC; v_call: TRBV12-5; d_call: .; clone_size: few; j_call: TRBJ2-5
cdr3_aa: CASSGWGIGELFF; cdr3_nt: TGTGCCAGCAGCGGCTGGGGCATCGGGGAGCTGTTTTTT; v_call: TRBV12-3/TRBV12-4; d_call: .; clone_size: few; j_call: TRBJ2-2
cdr3_aa: CASSSQDYYEQYF; cdr3_nt: TGTGCCAGCAGCTCTCAAGACTACTACGAGCAGTACTTC; v_call: TRBV9; d_call: .; clone_size: .; j_call: TRBJ2-7
cdr3_aa: CAIGQGAWYEQFF; cdr3_nt: TGTGCCATCGGACAGGGGGCTTGGTATGAGCAGTTCTTC; v_call: TRBV10-3; d_call: TRBD1; clone_size: .; j_call: TRBJ2-1
cdr3_aa: CASSQAERSYTF; cdr3_nt: TGTGCCAGCAGCCAGGCTGAGAGGAGCTACACCTTC; v_call: TRBV3-1; d_call: .; clone_size: .; j_call: TRBJ1-2
cdr3_aa: CASSPKFDQPQHF; cdr3_nt: TGTGCCAGCAGCCCAAAGTTTGATCAGCCCCAGCATTTT; v_call: TRBV11-1; d_call: .; clone_size: .; j_call: TRBJ1-5
cdr3_aa: CSVRRAGDSKNIQYF; cdr3_nt: TGCAGCGTTCGTCGTGCCGGGGACAGTAAAAACATTCAGTACTTC; v_call: TRBV29-1; d_call: TRBD1; clone_size: .; j_call: TRBJ2-4
cdr3_aa: CASSLNREEQYF; cdr3_nt: TGTGCCAGCAGCTTGAACCGGGAGGAGCAGTACTTC; v_call: TRBV5-6; d_call: .; clone_size: .; j_call: TRBJ2-7
cdr3_aa: CATSEVGGADTQYF; cdr3_nt: TGTGCCACCAGTGAGGTGGGCGGGGCAGATACGCAGTATTTT; v_call: TRBV24-1; d_call: .; clone_size: .; j_call: TRBJ2-3
cdr3_aa: CASSLFLGENTEAFF; cdr3_nt: TGTGCCAGCAGCTTATTCTTGGGGGAGAACACTGAAGCTTTCTTT; v_call: TRBV7-9; d_call: .; clone_size: .; j_call: TRBJ1-1
cdr3_aa: CASSLREGIGDNEQFF; cdr3_nt: TGTGCCAGCAGTTTACGTGAAGGGATCGGGGACAATGAGCAGTTCTTC; v_call: TRBV27; d_call: .; clone_size: .; j_call: TRBJ2-1
cdr3_aa: CASSSQEQYF; cdr3_nt: TGTGCCAGCAGCTCACAGGAGCAGTACTTC; v_call: TRBV5-8; d_call: .; clone_size: .; j_call: TRBJ2-7
cdr3_aa: CSVSPRYGNTIYF; cdr3_nt: TGCAGCGTTAGTCCCAGATATGGAAACACCATATATTTT; v_call: TRBV29-1; d_call: .; clone_size: few; j_call: TRBJ1-3
cdr3_aa: CAIMGLGTFGELFF; cdr3_nt: TGTGCCATCATGGGACTAGGAACGTTTGGGGAGCTGTTTTTT; v_call: TRBV10-3; d_call: TRBD2; clone_size: few; j_call: TRBJ2-2
cdr3_aa: CASSRSESYNEQFF; cdr3_nt: TGTGCCAGCAGTCGTAGCGAGTCCTACAATGAGCAGTTCTTC; v_call: TRBV6-6; d_call: .; clone_size: .; j_call: TRBJ2-1
cdr3_aa: CASSLSGSSYNSPLHF; cdr3_nt: TGTGCCAGCAGCTTATCAGGGAGCTCCTATAATTCACCCCTCCACTTT; v_call: TRBV7-9; d_call: .; clone_size: .; j_call: TRBJ1-6
cdr3_aa: CASGYRNTEAFF; cdr3_nt: TGCGCCAGCGGTTACAGGAACACTGAAGCTTTCTTT; v_call: TRBV6-2/TRBV6-3; d_call: .; clone_size: few; j_call: TRBJ1-1
cdr3_aa: CASSLRGGDTLQETQYF; cdr3_nt: TGTGCCAGCAGCCTCAGGGGAGGGGACACTCTCCAAGAGACCCAGTACTTC; v_call: TRBV4-2; d_call: .; clone_size: .; j_call: TRBJ2-5
cdr3_aa: CSVRQGGRDEQYF; cdr3_nt: TGCAGCGTCCGACAGGGGGGTCGGGACGAGCAGTACTTC; v_call: TRBV29-1; d_call: TRBD1; clone_size: few; j_call: TRBJ2-7
cdr3_aa: CASSPREGTQYF; cdr3_nt: TGTGCCAGCAGCCCGAGGGAGGGTACCCAGTACTTC; v_call: TRBV7-6; d_call: TRBD2; clone_size: few; j_call: TRBJ2-5
cdr3_aa: CASSLWVAGANVLTF; cdr3_nt: TGTGCCAGCTCACTTTGGGTAGCTGGGGCCAACGTCCTGACTTTC; v_call: TRBV18; d_call: .; clone_size: once; j_call: TRBJ2-6